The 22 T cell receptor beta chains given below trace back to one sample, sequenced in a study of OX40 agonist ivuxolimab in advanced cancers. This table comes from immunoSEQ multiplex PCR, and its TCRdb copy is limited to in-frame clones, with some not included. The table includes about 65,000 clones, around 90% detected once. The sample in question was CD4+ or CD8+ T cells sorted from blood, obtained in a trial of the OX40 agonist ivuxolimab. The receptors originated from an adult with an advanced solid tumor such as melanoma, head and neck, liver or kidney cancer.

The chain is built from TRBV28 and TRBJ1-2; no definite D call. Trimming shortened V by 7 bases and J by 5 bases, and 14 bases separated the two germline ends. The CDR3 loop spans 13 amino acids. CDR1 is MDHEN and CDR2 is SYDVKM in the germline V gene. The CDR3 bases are TGTGCCAGCACCTTACTCGGTCCTTATGGCTACACCTTC. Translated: CASTLLGPYGYTF.

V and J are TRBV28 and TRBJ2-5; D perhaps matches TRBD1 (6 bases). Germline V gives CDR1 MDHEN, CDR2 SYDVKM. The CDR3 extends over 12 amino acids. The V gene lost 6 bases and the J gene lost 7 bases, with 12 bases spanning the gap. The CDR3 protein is CASSRTVGTQYF. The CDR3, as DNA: TGTGCCAGCAGCCGGACAGTTGGGACCCAGTACTTC.

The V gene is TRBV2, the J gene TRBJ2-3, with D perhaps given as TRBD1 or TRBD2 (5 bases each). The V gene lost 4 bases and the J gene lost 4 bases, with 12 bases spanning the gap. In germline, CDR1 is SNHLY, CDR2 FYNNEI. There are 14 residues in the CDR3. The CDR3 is CASSVLGTADTQYF. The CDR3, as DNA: TGTGCCAGCAGTGTCTTAGGGACCGCAGATACGCAGTATTTT.

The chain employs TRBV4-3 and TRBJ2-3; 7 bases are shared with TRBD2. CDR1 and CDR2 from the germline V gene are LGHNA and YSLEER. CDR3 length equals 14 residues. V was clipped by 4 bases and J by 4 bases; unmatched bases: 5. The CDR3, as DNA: TGCGCCAGCAGCCCCGGACTAGTAGCAGATACGCAGTATTTT. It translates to CASSPGLVADTQYF.

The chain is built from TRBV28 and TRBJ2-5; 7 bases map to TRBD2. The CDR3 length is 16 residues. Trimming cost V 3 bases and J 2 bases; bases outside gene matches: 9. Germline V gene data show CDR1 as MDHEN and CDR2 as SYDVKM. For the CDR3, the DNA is TGTGCCAGCAGTTTCCAAGCGGGATGGGATCAAGAGACCCAGTACTTC. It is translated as CASSFQAGWDQETQYF.

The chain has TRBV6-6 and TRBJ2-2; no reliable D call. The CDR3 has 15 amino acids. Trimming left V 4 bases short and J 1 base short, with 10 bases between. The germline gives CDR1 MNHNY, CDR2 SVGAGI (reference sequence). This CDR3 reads CASSWALGNTGELFF. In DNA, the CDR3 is TGTGCCAGCAGTTGGGCGTTGGGGAACACCGGGGAGCTGTTTTTT.

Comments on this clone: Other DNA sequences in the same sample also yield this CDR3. The CDR3 sequence: CASSDPRRTDTQYF. The CDR3 nucleotides are TGTGCCAGCAGCGATCCCCGACGCACAGATACGCAGTATTTT. The chain links TRBV9 to TRBJ2-3, with D hard to call. Germline-derived CDR1 and CDR2 are SGDLS and YYNGEE. The CDR3 is 14 residues long. V lost 3 bases to trimming and J lost 1 base, with 9 bases between them.

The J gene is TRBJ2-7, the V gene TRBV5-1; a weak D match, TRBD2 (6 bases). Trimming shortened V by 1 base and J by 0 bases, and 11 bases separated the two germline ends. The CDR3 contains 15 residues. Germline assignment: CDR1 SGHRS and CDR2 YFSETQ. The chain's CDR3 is CASSLNRDSSYEQYF. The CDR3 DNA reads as TGCGCCAGCAGCTTGAACCGGGACTCCTCCTACGAGCAGTACTTC.

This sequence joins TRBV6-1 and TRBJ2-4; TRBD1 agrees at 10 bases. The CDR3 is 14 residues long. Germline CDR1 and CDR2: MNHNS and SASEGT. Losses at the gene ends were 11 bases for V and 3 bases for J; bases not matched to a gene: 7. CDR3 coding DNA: TGTGCCGGGGAGGACAGGGGGGACAAAAACATTCAGTACTTC. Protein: CAGEDRGDKNIQYF.

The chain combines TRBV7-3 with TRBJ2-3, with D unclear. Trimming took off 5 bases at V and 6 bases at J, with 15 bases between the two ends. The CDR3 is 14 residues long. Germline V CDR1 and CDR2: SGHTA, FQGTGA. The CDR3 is CASSLRSSPDTQYF. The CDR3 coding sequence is TGTGCCAGCAGCCTAAGGTCCTCCCCGGATACGCAGTATTTT.

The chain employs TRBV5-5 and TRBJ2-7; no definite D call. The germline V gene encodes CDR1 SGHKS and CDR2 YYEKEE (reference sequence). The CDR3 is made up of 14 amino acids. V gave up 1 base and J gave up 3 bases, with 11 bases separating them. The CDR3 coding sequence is TGTGCCAGCAGCTTGAGCAGTTCTCTCTACGAGCAGTACTTC. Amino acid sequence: CASSLSSSLYEQYF.

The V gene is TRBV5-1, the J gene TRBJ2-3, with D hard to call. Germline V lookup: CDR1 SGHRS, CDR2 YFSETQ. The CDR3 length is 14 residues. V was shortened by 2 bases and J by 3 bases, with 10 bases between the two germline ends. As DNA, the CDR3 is TGCGCCAGCAGCTTCGGAGAGGTAACAGATACGCAGTATTTT. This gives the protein CASSFGEVTDTQYF. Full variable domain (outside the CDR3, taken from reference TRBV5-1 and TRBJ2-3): KAGVTQTPRYLIKTRGQQVTLSCSPISGHRSVSWYQQTPGQGLQFLFEYFSETQRNKGNFPGRFSGRQFSNSRSEMNVSTLELGDSALYLCASSFGEVTDTQYFGPGTRLTVL.

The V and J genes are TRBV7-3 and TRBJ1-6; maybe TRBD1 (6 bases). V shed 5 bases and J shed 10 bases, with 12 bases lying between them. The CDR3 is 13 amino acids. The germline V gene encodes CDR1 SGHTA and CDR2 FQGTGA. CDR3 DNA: TGTGCCAGCAGCAAAATACAGGGCTCACCCCTCCACTTT. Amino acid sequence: CASSKIQGSPLHF.

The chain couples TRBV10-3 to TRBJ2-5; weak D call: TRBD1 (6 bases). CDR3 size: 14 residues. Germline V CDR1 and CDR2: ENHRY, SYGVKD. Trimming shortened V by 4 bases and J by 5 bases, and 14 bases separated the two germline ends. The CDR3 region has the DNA TGTGCCATCAGTGGTTTAGGGCAGGGGGAGACCCAGTACTTC. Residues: CAISGLGQGETQYF.

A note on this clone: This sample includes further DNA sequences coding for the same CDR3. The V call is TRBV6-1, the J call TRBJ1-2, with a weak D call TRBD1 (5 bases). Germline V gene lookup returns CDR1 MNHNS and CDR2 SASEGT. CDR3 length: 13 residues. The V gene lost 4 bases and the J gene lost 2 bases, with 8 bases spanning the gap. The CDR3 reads CASSVQGNYGYTF. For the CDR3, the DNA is TGTGCCAGCAGTGTCCAGGGAAACTATGGCTACACCTTC.

CDR3 DNA sequence: TGTGCCAGCAGCGTAGGGATGGCTGGGGGGGTCCAAGAGACCCAGTACTTC. It is translated as CASSVGMAGGVQETQYF. The chain couples TRBV9 to TRBJ2-5, with TRBD2 identical over 7 bases. The CDR3 spans 17 residues. Germline V CDR1 and CDR2: SGDLS, YYNGEE. The V gene end was trimmed by 0 bases and the J gene end by 1 base; junction bases not matched to a gene: 9.

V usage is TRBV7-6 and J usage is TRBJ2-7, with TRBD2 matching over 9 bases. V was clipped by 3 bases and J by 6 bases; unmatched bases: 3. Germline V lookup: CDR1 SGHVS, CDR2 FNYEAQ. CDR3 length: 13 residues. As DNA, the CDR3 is TGTGCCAGCAGCTTGTTAGCGGGGGCCGAGCAGTACTTC. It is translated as CASSLLAGAEQYF.

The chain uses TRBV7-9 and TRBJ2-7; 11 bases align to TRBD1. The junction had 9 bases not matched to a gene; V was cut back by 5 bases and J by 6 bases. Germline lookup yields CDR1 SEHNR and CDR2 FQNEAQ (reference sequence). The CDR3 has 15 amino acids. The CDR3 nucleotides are TGTGCCAGCAGCCTTACTTTGGGACAGGGGGGCGAGCAGTACTTC. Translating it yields CASSLTLGQGGEQYF.

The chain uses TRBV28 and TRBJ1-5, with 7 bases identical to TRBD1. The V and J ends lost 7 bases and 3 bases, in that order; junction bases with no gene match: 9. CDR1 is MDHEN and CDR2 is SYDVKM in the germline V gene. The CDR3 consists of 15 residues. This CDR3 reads CASNLAGTVNQPQHF. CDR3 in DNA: TGTGCCAGCAACCTTGCCGGGACAGTCAATCAGCCCCAGCATTTT. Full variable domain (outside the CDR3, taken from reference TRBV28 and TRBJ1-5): DVKVTQSSRYLVKRTGEKVFLECVQDMDHENMFWYRQDPGLGLRLIYFSYDVKMKEKGDIPEGYSVSREKKERFSLILESASTNQTSMYLCASNLAGTVNQPQHFGDGTRLSIL.

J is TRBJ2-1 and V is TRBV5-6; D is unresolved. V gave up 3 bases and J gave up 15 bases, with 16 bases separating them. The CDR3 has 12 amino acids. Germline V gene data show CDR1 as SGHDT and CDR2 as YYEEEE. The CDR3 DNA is TGTGCCAGCAGCTCTAACAACGGCCCCTCGTTCTTC. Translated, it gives CASSSNNGPSFF.

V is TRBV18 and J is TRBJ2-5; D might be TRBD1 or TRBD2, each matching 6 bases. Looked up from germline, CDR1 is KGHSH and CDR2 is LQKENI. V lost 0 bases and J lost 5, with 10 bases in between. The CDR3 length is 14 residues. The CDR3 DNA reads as TGTGCCAGCTCACCACCCACGGGGGCGGAGACCCAGTACTTC. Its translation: CASSPPTGAETQYF.

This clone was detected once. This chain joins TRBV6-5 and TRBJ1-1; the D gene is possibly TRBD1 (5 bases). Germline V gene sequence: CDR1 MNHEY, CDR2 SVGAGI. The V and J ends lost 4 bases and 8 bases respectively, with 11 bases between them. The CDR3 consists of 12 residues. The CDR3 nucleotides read TGTGCCAGCAGTTTATTAGACAGAGAAGCTTTCTTT. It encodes CASSLLDREAFF.